What follows describes a single T cell receptor beta chain. It has no known antigen specificity. The input lacks base qualities; no much larger clone sits a single base away. Library generation was performed with the immunoSEQ multiplex PCR assay. Sourced from immuneACCESS, this table was stored by TCRdb with only in-frame sequences that have V and J called. A share of the clones is absent; for the studies checked, an unresolved V gene accounts for under half, and the remainder has no known explanation. Across this sample there are around 80,000 clones, with 92% seen only once. The biggest ten clones account for approximately 1.5% of the sample. This record comes from a study of T cell changes during pregnancy in multiple sclerosis (dated 2019 in TCRdb). Regarding the study in general: The study examined how the T cell repertoire changed over the course of pregnancy in women with multiple sclerosis.

CDR1 and CDR2 are drawn from the germline V gene: SNHLY, FYNNEI. Counted from cysteine to phenylalanine, this CDR3 has 15 amino acids. The entry retains the CDR3 DNA only, 45 bases that are in frame from base 1. Here V drops 1 base and J drops 5 bases, and the junction holds 7 bases not matched to any gene. The receptor was isolated from a female donor with multiple sclerosis, enrolled in a pregnancy study. The chain joins TRBV2 to TRBJ2-5; TRBD1 aligns with 7 central bases. This specimen was peripheral blood, taken before pregnancy. CDR3 loop: CASSEGSGGEETQYF. The nucleotides read TGTGCCAGCAGTGAAGGGTCAGGGGGAGAGGAGACCCAGTACTTC. The CDR3 plus the reference TRBV2 and TRBJ2-5 genes for the other parts give the full variable domain: EPEVTQTPSHQVTQMGQEVILRCVPISNHLYFYWYRQILGQKVEFLVSFYNNEISEKSEIFDDQFSVERPDGSNFTLKIRSTKLEDSAMYFCASSEGSGGEETQYFGPGTRLLVL.